The rows below give T cell receptor beta chains drawn from one sample of a study of shared clonotypes between healthy human individuals. Libraries were prepared by immunoSEQ multiplex PCR; TCRdb keeps only in-frame clonotypes and omits some of them. The sample holds about 87,000 clones, more than 45% seen once. Material: PBMCs. The source of these receptors is a middle-aged woman in good health. Some clones in this sample may be carry-over from other donors' samples. CDR3s include the opening cysteine and the closing phenylalanine or tryptophan. A D gene is named only where the DNA matches it firmly. Clone size appears in some rows only: once, few, many, or a class for an expanded clone.

v_call	d_call	clone_size	j_call	cdr3_aa	cdr3_nt
TRBV7-2	TRBD1	.	TRBJ2-1	CASSFQGQTYNEQFF	TGTGCCAGCAGCTTCCAGGGACAGACCTACAATGAGCAGTTCTTC
TRBV19	TRBD1	many	TRBJ2-1	CASDRGYEQFF	TGTGCCAGTGACAGGGGCTATGAGCAGTTCTTC
TRBV9	TRBD1	.	TRBJ1-1	CASSVDAQGANTEAFF	TGTGCCAGCAGCGTAGATGCGCAGGGGGCGAACACTGAAGCTTTCTTT
TRBV4-1	.	few	TRBJ1-2	CASSQERGHPYGYTF	TGCGCCAGCAGCCAAGAAAGGGGACACCCCTATGGCTACACCTTC
TRBV6-1	.	few	TRBJ2-3	CASSDARSDTQYF	TGTGCCAGCAGTGACGCTAGGTCAGATACGCAGTATTTT
TRBV18	.	.	TRBJ2-1	CASSVGSALSYNEQFF	TGTGCCAGCTCAGTTGGGAGCGCCCTTTCCTACAATGAGCAGTTCTTC
TRBV28	TRBD1	.	TRBJ1-5	CASSFDRVQPQHF	TGTGCCAGCAGTTTCGACAGGGTCCAGCCCCAGCATTTT
TRBV28	.	few	TRBJ1-5	CASIRVKEVSNQPQHF	TGTGCCAGCATACGCGTAAAGGAGGTTAGCAATCAGCCCCAGCATTTT
TRBV7-8	.	.	TRBJ1-5	CASSLGVGSGANQPQHF	TGTGCCAGCAGCTTAGGAGTAGGGTCAGGAGCTAATCAGCCCCAGCATTTT
TRBV5-1	TRBD1	few	TRBJ2-1	CASSSGQGSYNEQFF	TGCGCCAGCAGCTCAGGACAGGGCTCCTACAATGAGCAGTTCTTC
TRBV5-1	TRBD1	.	TRBJ2-7	CASSPRDRGEQYF	TGCGCCAGCAGCCCCAGGGACAGGGGTGAGCAGTACTTC
TRBV4-1	.	.	TRBJ2-3	CASKETLGDTQYF	TGCGCCAGCAAGGAGACTCTAGGGGATACGCAGTATTTT
TRBV6-6	.	once	TRBJ1-1	CASSYSLGGTEAFF	TGTGCCAGCAGTTACTCTTTGGGGGGCACTGAAGCTTTCTTT
TRBV30	.	many	TRBJ2-7	CAWSTGNPTSRAQYF	TGTGCCTGGAGTACGGGGAATCCTACGTCGCGCGCGCAGTACTTC
TRBV4-1	.	.	TRBJ1-1	CASSQGPGQTKHEAFF	TGCGCCAGCAGCCAAGGGCCTGGTCAGACCAAGCATGAAGCTTTCTTT
TRBV18	.	few	TRBJ2-7	CASSPKAGLYEQYF	TGTGCCAGCTCTCCTAAGGCAGGGTTGTACGAGCAGTACTTC
TRBV5-1	TRBD2	.	TRBJ2-7	CASSLAGLAGGPSYEQYF	TGCGCCAGCAGCTTGGCGGGACTAGCGGGAGGGCCCTCCTACGAGCAGTACTTC
TRBV5-8	.	.	TRBJ1-6	CASSYRRSSNSPLHF	TGTGCCAGCAGCTATCGACGGAGCAGCAATTCACCCCTCCACTTT
TRBV30	.	many	TRBJ2-7	CAWRSDRKFGYEQYF	TGTGCCTGGAGGTCCGACAGAAAGTTTGGCTACGAGCAGTACTTC
TRBV25-1	.	.	TRBJ2-1	CASSESGVGSYNEQFF	TGTGCCAGCAGTGAATCCGGAGTGGGTTCCTACAATGAGCAGTTCTTC
TRBV21-1	.	few	TRBJ2-2	CASSSQVLQGTGELFF	TGTGCCAGCAGCTCCCAGGTGTTACAGGGCACCGGGGAGCTGTTTTTT
TRBV2	TRBD2	few	TRBJ2-7	CASSEGPAGGYEQYF	TGTGCCAGCAGTGAAGGGCCCGCGGGGGGCTACGAGCAGTACTTC
TRBV25-1	TRBD1	.	TRBJ2-7	CTSSGTGGYEQYF	TGTACCAGCAGTGGGACAGGGGGCTACGAGCAGTACTTC
TRBV6-1	.	.	TRBJ1-5	CASSSTENQPQHF	TGTGCCAGCAGCTCGACAGAGAATCAGCCCCAGCATTTT
TRBV9	TRBD1	.	TRBJ2-7	CASSPGGQGAGEQYF	TGTGCCAGCAGCCCCGGGGGACAGGGGGCGGGAGAGCAGTACTTC
TRBV7-2	TRBD2	.	TRBJ2-1	CASSRLAGAYNEQFF	TGTGCCAGCAGCCGCCTAGCGGGAGCTTACAATGAGCAGTTCTTC
TRBV5-4	TRBD2	.	TRBJ2-1	CASSLAGAGGLNEQFF	TGTGCCAGCAGCTTGGCAGGGGCGGGAGGTCTGAATGAGCAGTTCTTC
TRBV18	TRBD1	.	TRBJ1-1	CASSEGQGLEAFF	TGTGCCAGCTCAGAGGGACAGGGTTTGGAAGCTTTCTTT
TRBV10-2	TRBD2	.	TRBJ2-7	CASSDTAGGYEQYF	TGCGCCAGCAGTGACACAGCGGGAGGCTACGAGCAGTACTTC
TRBV2	TRBD1	many	TRBJ2-7	CASRESRGMDF	TGTGCCAGCAGGGAAAGCAGGGGGATGGACTTC
TRBV5-1	TRBD2	many	TRBJ2-1	CASSLDTSGYNEQFF	TGCGCCAGCAGCTTGGATACTAGCGGGTACAATGAGCAGTTCTTC
TRBV18	.	once	TRBJ2-5	CASSPGPPQETQYF	TGTGCCAGCTCACCGGGACCGCCCCAAGAGACCCAGTACTTC
TRBV18	.	.	TRBJ2-7	CASSAYSGPLEQYF	TGTGCCAGCTCAGCTTACTCGGGACCTCTCGAGCAGTACTTC
TRBV29-1	TRBD1	many	TRBJ2-1	CSAYTGTGIFNEQFF	TGCAGCGCCTACACCGGGACAGGGATTTTTAATGAGCAGTTCTTC
TRBV6-5	.	few	TRBJ2-1	CASSFTDYENEQFF	TGTGCCAGCAGTTTTACGGACTACGAGAATGAGCAGTTCTTC
TRBV7-8	.	many	TRBJ1-5	CASSLVGQPQHF	TGTGCCAGCAGCTTAGTCGGTCAGCCCCAGCATTTT
TRBV4-1	.	.	TRBJ2-5	CASSQEVQERAQYF	TGCGCCAGCAGCCAAGAAGTTCAGGAAAGGGCGCAGTACTTC
TRBV28	.	many	TRBJ1-1	CASSFSGRPMSYEAFF	TGTGCCAGCAGTTTTTCTGGCCGGCCTATGTCGTATGAAGCTTTCTTT
TRBV2	.	once	TRBJ2-1	CASSDTGSSYNEQLF	TGTGCCAGCAGTGATACGGGCAGCTCCTACAATGAGCAGCTCTTC
TRBV7-2	TRBD2	many	TRBJ2-5	CASSLVLAVQETQYF	TGTGCCAGCAGCTTAGTTCTAGCGGTCCAAGAGACCCAGTACTTC
TRBV5-1	.	once	TRBJ1-1	CASSLAFGQNTEAFF	TGCGCCAGCAGCTTGGCCTTTGGACAGAACACTGAAGCTTTCTTT
TRBV5-6	.	.	TRBJ2-7	CASSGVGESYEQYF	TGTGCCAGCAGCGGTGTGGGGGAATCCTACGAGCAGTACTTC